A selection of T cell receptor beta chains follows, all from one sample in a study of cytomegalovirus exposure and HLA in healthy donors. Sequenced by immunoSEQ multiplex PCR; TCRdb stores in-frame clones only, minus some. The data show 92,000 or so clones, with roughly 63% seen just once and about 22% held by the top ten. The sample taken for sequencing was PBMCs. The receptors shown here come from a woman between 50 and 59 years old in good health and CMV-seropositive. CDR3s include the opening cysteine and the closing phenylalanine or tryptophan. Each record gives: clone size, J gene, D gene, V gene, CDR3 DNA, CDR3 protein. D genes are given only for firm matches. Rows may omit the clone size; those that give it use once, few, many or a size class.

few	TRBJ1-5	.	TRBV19	TGTGCCAGTAGTATAGATAGGAGGGCAGGGCCCAATCAGCCCCAGCATTTT	CASSIDRRAGPNQPQHF
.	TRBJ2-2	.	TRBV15	TGTGCCACCAGCGGGGGAGGGGGGGCAACCGGGGAGCTGTTTTTT	CATSGGGGATGELFF
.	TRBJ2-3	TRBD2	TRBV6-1	TGTGCCAGCAGTGGATTAGCGGGTCCCGCGTATTTT	CASSGLAGPAYF
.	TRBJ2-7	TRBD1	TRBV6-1	TGTGCCAGCAGTGTAGCTCCCGTGAGACAGGGCTCCTACGAGCAGTACTTC	CASSVAPVRQGSYEQYF
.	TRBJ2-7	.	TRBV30	TGTGCCTGGACAGGGCTGGGCGAGCAGTACTTC	CAWTGLGEQYF
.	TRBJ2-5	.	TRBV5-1	TGCGCCAGTTCCACGAGAGGAGCCCAAGAGACCCAGTACTTC	CASSTRGAQETQYF
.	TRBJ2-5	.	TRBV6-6	TGTGCCAGCAGTTCTTGGGGCGGCCAAGAGACCCAGTACTTC	CASSSWGGQETQYF
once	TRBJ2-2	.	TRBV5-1	TGCGCCAGCAGCTTGGGAGCCACGAACACCGGGGAGCTGTTTTTT	CASSLGATNTGELFF
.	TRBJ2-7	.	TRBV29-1	TGCAGCGTTGACGCCCAGGGGGGAGGCTACGAGCAGTACTTC	CSVDAQGGGYEQYF
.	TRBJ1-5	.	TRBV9	TGTGCCAGCAGCGTAGGCGGGGGCGGTCAGCCCCAGCATTTT	CASSVGGGGQPQHF
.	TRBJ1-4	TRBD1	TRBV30	TGTGCCTGGTCCCCCGGGACAGGGGGCGTCGTAGCTAATGAAAAACTGTTTTTT	CAWSPGTGGVVANEKLFF
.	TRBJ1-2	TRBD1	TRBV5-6	TGTGCCAGCAGCCCAACGGACAGGGCCTATGGCTACACCTTC	CASSPTDRAYGYTF
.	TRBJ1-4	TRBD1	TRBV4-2	TGTGCCAGCAGCCAAGAGGGACAGGCGAATGAAAAACTGTTTTTT	CASSQEGQANEKLFF
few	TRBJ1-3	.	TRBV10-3	TGTGCCACCACATTTGGAAACACCATATATTTT	CATTFGNTIYF
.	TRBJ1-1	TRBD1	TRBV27	TGTGCCAGCAGTGAACTGACAGGGGGCGCCAGGACTGAAGCTTTCTTT	CASSELTGGARTEAFF
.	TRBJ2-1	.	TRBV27	TGTGCCAGCGGATATAGCGTCGGGCAGTTCTTC	CASGYSVGQFF
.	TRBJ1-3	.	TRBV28	TGTGCCAGCAGCCCAGACAGTTTCTCTGGAAACACCATATATTTT	CASSPDSFSGNTIYF
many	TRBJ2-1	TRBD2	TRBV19	TGTGCCAGTAGTAAGACTAGCGGGGCATACAATGAGCAGTTCTTC	CASSKTSGAYNEQFF
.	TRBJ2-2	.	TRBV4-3	TGCGCCAGCAGAGTGCGGGGTGGAACCGGGGAGCTGTTTTTT	CASRVRGGTGELFF
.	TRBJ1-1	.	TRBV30	TGTGCCTGGAGTTTATACGGGACTTCTTTGAACACTGAAGCTTTCTTT	CAWSLYGTSLNTEAFF
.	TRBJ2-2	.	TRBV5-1	TGCGCCAGCAGCCAGGACAGCCCGGATCGCGGGGAGCTGTTTTTT	CASSQDSPDRGELFF
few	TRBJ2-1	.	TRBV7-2	TGTGCCAGCAGCGCGTACAATGAGCAGTTCTTC	CASSAYNEQFF
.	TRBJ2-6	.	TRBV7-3	TGTGCCAGCAGCTTAACTGGGGGCGGAAAGGCTGGGGCCAACGTCCTGACTTTC	CASSLTGGGKAGANVLTF